The 26 T cell receptor beta chains below were found in one sample sequenced in a study of PD-1 blockade in mismatch repair-deficient tumors. Profiled with immunoSEQ multiplex PCR; TCRdb holds only in-frame clones, not every one. The sample lists some 66,000 clones; 88% were seen once. The sequenced sample was peripheral blood, obtained 52 weeks after starting pembrolizumab. These receptors all come from an adult with mismatch repair-deficient cancer.

The CDR3 reads CASSLPMRDYSNQPQHF. The CDR3 DNA is TGTGCCAGCAGCTTACCCATGCGGGACTATAGCAATCAGCCCCAGCATTTT. V gene TRBV7-3 combines with J gene TRBJ1-5; weak D call: TRBD1 (5 bases). The CDR3 extends over 17 amino acids. V shed 2 bases and J shed 0 bases, with 14 bases lying between them. The germline gives CDR1 SGHTA, CDR2 FQGTGA.

V gene TRBV14 combines with J gene TRBJ2-7, with TRBD2 matching 8 bases. Germline V CDR1 and CDR2: SGHDN, FVKESK. The length of the CDR3 is 15 residues. V was clipped by 0 bases and J by 3 bases; unmatched bases: 4. CDR3: CASSQEPGGNYEQYF. CDR3 DNA sequence: TGTGCCAGCAGCCAAGAGCCGGGGGGGAACTACGAGCAGTACTTC.

V and J are TRBV5-1 and TRBJ2-7; the match to TRBD1 covers 7 bases. CDR1 and CDR2 from the germline V gene are SGHRS and YFSETQ. This CDR3 comprises 18 residues. With 2 bases clipped from V and 0 bases from J, the junction kept 14 bases outside the gene matches. The CDR3 DNA is TGCGCCAGCAGCTTAGTCGGGACAGCGGCCGAATTCTCCTACGAGCAGTACTTC. Translated: CASSLVGTAAEFSYEQYF.

This clone was observed a few times. The V gene is TRBV7-8, the J gene TRBJ1-2; unclear D gene. Germline V lookup: CDR1 SGHVS, CDR2 FQNEAQ. The CDR3 sequence is 13 residues long. Trimming took 5 bases from V and 6 from J, leaving 13 bases between them. CDR3 coding DNA: TGTGCCAGCAGCCCTATGTACGGACATGGCTACACCTTC. Translating gives CASSPMYGHGYTF.

This chain links TRBV29-1 with TRBJ2-5; the D gene is possibly TRBD2 (6 bases). The CDR3 is made up of 13 amino acids. Trimming pared 4 bases from V and 4 bases from J, leaving 13 bases between. Germline assignment: CDR1 SQVTM and CDR2 ANQGSEA. DNA for the CDR3: TGCAGCGTTGTCGGCGGGGAGCTAGAGACCCAGTACTTC. This gives the protein CSVVGGELETQYF.

V and J are TRBV2 and TRBJ2-1; D remains unclear. CDR1 SNHLY and CDR2 FYNNEI come from the germline V gene. Trimming took off 2 bases at V and 2 bases at J, with 4 bases between the two ends. The CDR3 extends over 13 amino acids. The CDR3 DNA reads as TGTGCCAGCAGTGAACTAGCCTACAATGAGCAGTTCTTC. Translating it yields CASSELAYNEQFF.

This chain links TRBV4-2 with TRBJ2-3, with D tentatively TRBD1 (5 bases). The germline CDR1 and CDR2 sequences are LGHNA and YNFKEQ. CDR3 length: 15 amino acids. The germline V and J ends were trimmed by 0 bases and 2 bases, with 9 bases remaining between them. The CDR3 sequence is CASSQESGATDTQYF. CDR3 nucleotides: TGTGCCAGCAGCCAAGAATCTGGGGCCACAGATACGCAGTATTTT.

The table lists this clone with a count of one. This chain links TRBV4-2 with TRBJ2-3; D unclear. The CDR3 covers 15 residues. V was cut by 5 bases and J by 2 bases, with 14 bases left in between. In germline, CDR1 is LGHNA, CDR2 YNFKEQ. The CDR3 here is CASSGELAHTDTQYF. As DNA, the CDR3 is TGTGCCAGCAGCGGGGAACTGGCACACACAGATACGCAGTATTTT.

The V gene is TRBV27, the J gene TRBJ1-1; D remains ambiguous. The CDR3 sequence is 15 residues long. Trimming stripped 3 bases from V and 5 bases from J, with 16 bases between. The germline V gene encodes CDR1 MNHEY and CDR2 SMNVEV (reference sequence). The CDR3: CASSFSVGVWTEAFF. The CDR3 bases are TGTGCCAGCAGTTTTTCCGTCGGTGTGTGGACTGAAGCTTTCTTT.

This chain joins TRBV7-9 and TRBJ2-7; D perhaps matches TRBD2 (5 bases). The CDR3 loop spans 12 amino acids. Trimming shortened V by 2 bases and J by 5 bases, and 7 bases separated the two germline ends. Germline V gives CDR1 SEHNR, CDR2 FQNEAQ (reference sequence). The CDR3 DNA follows: TGTGCCAGCAGCTTAAGGACTGACGAGCAGTACTTC. It specifies CASSLRTDEQYF.

This sequence joins TRBV18 and TRBJ2-5; no reliable D call. CDR1 is KGHSH and CDR2 is LQKENI in the germline V gene. Trimming left V 1 base short and J 2 bases short, with 11 bases between. The CDR3 sequence is 15 residues long. CDR3 sequence reads: CASSPRGSFQETQYF. The CDR3 DNA sequence: TGTGCCAGCTCACCACGTGGCAGCTTTCAAGAGACCCAGTACTTC.

This sequence joins TRBV11-2 and TRBJ1-4; D uncertain. Trimming pared 0 bases from V and 8 bases from J, leaving 13 bases between. The CDR3 totals 15 residues. The V gene's germline CDR1 is SGHAT and CDR2 FQNNGV. The CDR3 region is CASSLEGFGGEKLFF. The DNA of the CDR3 is TGTGCCAGCAGCTTAGAGGGGTTTGGAGGGGAAAAACTGTTTTTT.

The V call is TRBV19, the J call TRBJ2-1, with TRBD1 as a possible D gene (6 bases). The V gene's germline CDR1 is LNHDA and CDR2 SQIVND (reference sequence). The germline V and J ends were trimmed by 4 bases and 0 bases, with 10 bases remaining between them. This CDR3 is 15 amino acids long. The CDR3 loop is CASSTTRGSYNEQFF. The CDR3 region has the DNA TGTGCCAGTAGTACCACCAGGGGCTCCTACAATGAGCAGTTCTTC.

The chain combines TRBV19 with TRBJ2-2; 7 nucleotides align to TRBD2. The CDR3 has 14 residues. Losses at the gene ends were 4 bases for V and 6 bases for J; bases not matched to a gene: 5. Looked up from germline, CDR1 is LNHDA and CDR2 is SQIVND (reference sequence). Here the CDR3 reads CASSRGGPPGELFF. In DNA, the CDR3 is TGTGCCAGTAGTAGGGGAGGGCCCCCCGGGGAGCTGTTTTTT.

The chain recombines TRBV4-2 with TRBJ2-7, with D possibly TRBD2 on 6 matching bases. Germline CDR1 is LGHNA and CDR2 is YNFKEQ. Trimming pared 3 bases from V and 4 bases from J, leaving 13 bases between. The CDR3 consists of 14 residues. CDR3 sequence: CASSHWVGGYEQYF. In nucleotides, the CDR3 is TGTGCCAGCAGCCATTGGGTGGGAGGTTACGAGCAGTACTTC.

The rearrangement uses TRBV19 and TRBJ2-2; TRBD1 agrees at 7 bases. The junction had 12 bases not matched to a gene; V was cut back by 8 bases and J by 0 bases. This CDR3 has 17 residues. Germline CDR1 LNHDA, CDR2 SQIVND (reference sequence). The CDR3 DNA follows: TGTGCCAGTTCACCGTCGGACAGGCATTCGAACACCGGGGAGCTGTTTTTT. It codes for CASSPSDRHSNTGELFF. The full variable domain, completed using reference TRBV19 and TRBJ2-2, is DGGITQSPKYLFRKEGQNVTLSCEQNLNHDAMYWYRQDPGQGLRLIYYSQIVNDFQKGDIAEGYSVSREKKESFPLTVTSAQKNPTAFYLCASSPSDRHSNTGELFFGEGSRLTVL.

In this sample, this clone turned up a few times. The chain links TRBV6-6 to TRBJ1-5; TRBD1 aligns across 10 bases. The CDR3 is 14 amino acids. With 5 bases clipped from V and 5 bases from J, the junction kept 3 bases outside the gene matches. Per the germline V gene, CDR1 is MNHNY and CDR2 is SVGAGI (reference sequence). As DNA, the CDR3 is TGTGCCAGCAGTCTTGGGACAGGGGATCAGCCCCAGCATTTT. Amino acids: CASSLGTGDQPQHF.

In this sample, this clone turned up a few times. The chain has TRBV7-9 and TRBJ2-7, with 9 bases matching TRBD1. V shed 5 bases, J shed 4 bases, and the junction held 9 bases outside the gene matches. The CDR3 sequence is 15 residues long. Germline V CDR1 and CDR2: SEHNR, FQNEAQ (reference sequence). In nucleotides, the CDR3 is TGTGCCAGCAGCGGAAACAGGGGGCTGATGTACGAGCAGTACTTC. It translates to CASSGNRGLMYEQYF. Based on the CDR3 plus reference TRBV7-9 and TRBJ2-7, the full variable domain is DTGVSQNPRHKITKRGQNVTFRCDPISEHNRLYWYRQTLGQGPEFLTYFQNEAQLEKSRLLSDRFSAERPKGSFSTLEIQRTEQGDSAMYLCASSGNRGLMYEQYFGPGTRLTVT.

The J gene is TRBJ2-4, the V gene TRBV5-6, with TRBD2 as a possible D gene (5 bases). Deletions cut 1 base from V and 5 bases from J, with 16 bases between. Germline lookup yields CDR1 SGHDT and CDR2 YYEEEE. The CDR3 has 16 amino acids. CDR3: CASSLNGEGRENIQYF. Here the CDR3 DNA reads TGTGCCAGCAGCTTGAATGGAGAGGGCCGAGAAAACATTCAGTACTTC.

The CDR3 protein is CASSLEAMVNEQFF. In DNA, the CDR3 is TGTGCCAGCAGCTTAGAGGCTATGGTCAATGAGCAGTTCTTC. This chain links TRBV7-9 with TRBJ2-1; no reliable D call. V lost 1 base and J 6 bases, leaving 10 bases between the germline ends. Germline V gene sequence: CDR1 SEHNR, CDR2 FQNEAQ (reference sequence). There are 14 residues in the CDR3.

This clone is deemed medium-sized (0.01 to 0.1%). The chain carries TRBV5-1 and TRBJ2-1; D is ambiguous. Germline CDR1 reads SGHRS; CDR2 reads YFSETQ. V was clipped by 4 bases and J by 12 bases, with 20 bases between them. CDR3 length equals 14 residues. In DNA, the CDR3 is TGCGCCAGCAGCCCCCTTGGGCCTCACCAAGGGCAGTTCTTC. Translated, it gives CASSPLGPHQGQFF.

The rearrangement links TRBV6-5 to TRBJ2-7; D is unresolved. CDR3 size: 11 residues. V lost 5 bases to trimming and J lost 4 bases, with 6 bases between them. Germline V gene data show CDR1 as MNHEY and CDR2 as SVGAGI. The chain's CDR3 is CASSDGYEQYF. The CDR3 coding sequence is TGTGCCAGCAGTGATGGGTACGAGCAGTACTTC.

V gene TRBV7-8 combines with J gene TRBJ2-7; TRBD2 matches 8 bases. This CDR3 spans 15 amino acids. The V and J ends lost 6 bases and 0 bases, in that order; junction bases with no gene match: 7. CDR1 SGHVS and CDR2 FQNEAQ come from the germline V gene. CDR3 sequence: CASSFYSGDSYEQYF. In DNA, the CDR3 is TGTGCCAGCAGTTTTTATAGCGGGGACTCCTACGAGCAGTACTTC.

The V and J genes are TRBV5-8 and TRBJ2-3, with D hard to call. The CDR3 covers 13 residues. CDR1 is SGHTS and CDR2 is YDEGEE in the germline V gene. Trimming removed 0 bases at V and 1 base at J, with 3 bases between. CDR3 nucleotide sequence: TGTGCCAGCAGCTTGGCCGGCACAGATACGCAGTATTTT. It is translated as CASSLAGTDTQYF.

The chain uses TRBV6-1 and TRBJ2-1; 9 bases are shared with TRBD2. CDR1 MNHNS and CDR2 SASEGT come from the germline V gene. There are 15 residues in the CDR3. J lost 3 bases, V lost 4 bases, and 4 bases had no gene match. The CDR3, as DNA: TGTGCCAGCAGTGGAACTAGCGGGCACTACAATGAGCAGTTCTTC. As protein: CASSGTSGHYNEQFF.

V usage is TRBV28 and J usage is TRBJ1-2, with TRBD1 matching 8 bases. Germline CDR1 and CDR2: MDHEN and SYDVKM. The CDR3 totals 16 residues. The trim removed 3 bases at V and 4 bases at J, leaving 10 bases unmatched. This CDR3 is CASSFKPGQEVYGYTF. The CDR3 DNA reads as TGTGCCAGCAGTTTTAAACCGGGACAGGAGGTCTATGGCTACACCTTC.